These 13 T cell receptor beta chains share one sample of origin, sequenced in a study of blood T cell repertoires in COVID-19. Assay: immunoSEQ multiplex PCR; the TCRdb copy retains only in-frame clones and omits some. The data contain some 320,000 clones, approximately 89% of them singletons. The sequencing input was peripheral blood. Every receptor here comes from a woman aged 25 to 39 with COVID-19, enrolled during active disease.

CDR3 sequence reads: CAGRTGSYEQYF. CDR3 coding DNA: TGTGCCGGACGGACAGGGTCTTACGAGCAGTACTTC. The chain is built from TRBV6-5 and TRBJ2-7; the match to TRBD1 covers 8 bases. The CDR3 consists of 12 residues. Germline-derived CDR1 and CDR2 are MNHEY and SVGAGI. After removal of 11 bases from V and 4 bases from J, the junction contained 7 bases not matched to a gene.

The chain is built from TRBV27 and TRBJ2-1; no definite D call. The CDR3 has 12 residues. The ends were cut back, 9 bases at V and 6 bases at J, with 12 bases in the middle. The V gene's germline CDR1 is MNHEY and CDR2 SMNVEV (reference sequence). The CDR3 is CARDIVCNEQFF. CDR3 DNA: TGTGCCAGAGATATAGTTTGCAATGAGCAGTTCTTC.

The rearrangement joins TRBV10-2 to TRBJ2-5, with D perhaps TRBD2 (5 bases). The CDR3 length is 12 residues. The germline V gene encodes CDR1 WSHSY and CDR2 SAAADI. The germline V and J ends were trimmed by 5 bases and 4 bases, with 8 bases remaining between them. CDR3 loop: CASSRGRETQYF. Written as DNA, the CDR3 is TGCGCCAGCAGTCGGGGTCGAGAGACCCAGTACTTC.

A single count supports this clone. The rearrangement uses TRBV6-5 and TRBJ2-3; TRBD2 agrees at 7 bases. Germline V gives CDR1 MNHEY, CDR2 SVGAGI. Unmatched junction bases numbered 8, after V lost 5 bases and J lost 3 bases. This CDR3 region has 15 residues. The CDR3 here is CASSREGRETDTQYF. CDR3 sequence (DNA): TGTGCCAGCAGTAGGGAGGGCCGAGAGACAGATACGCAGTATTTT.

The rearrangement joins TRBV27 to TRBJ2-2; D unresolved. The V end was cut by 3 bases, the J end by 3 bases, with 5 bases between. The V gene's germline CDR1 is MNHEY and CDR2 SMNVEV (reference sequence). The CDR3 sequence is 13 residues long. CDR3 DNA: TGTGCCAGCAGTTTGCAGTACACCGGGGAGCTGTTTTTT. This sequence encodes CASSLQYTGELFF.

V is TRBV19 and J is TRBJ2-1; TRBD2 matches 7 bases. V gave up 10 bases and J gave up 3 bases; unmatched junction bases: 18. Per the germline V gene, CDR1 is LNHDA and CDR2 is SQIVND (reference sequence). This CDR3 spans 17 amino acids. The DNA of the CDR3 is TGTGCCACCAGCATTGGGGGGGGACTCCCGTTCTACAATGAGCAGTTCTTC. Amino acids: CATSIGGGLPFYNEQFF.

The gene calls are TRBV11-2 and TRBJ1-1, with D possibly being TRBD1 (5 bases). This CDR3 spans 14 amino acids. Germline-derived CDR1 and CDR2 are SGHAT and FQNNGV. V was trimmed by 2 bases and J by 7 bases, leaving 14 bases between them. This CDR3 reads CASSLSGRVGEAFF. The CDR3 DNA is TGTGCCAGCAGCTTATCCGGCAGGGTCGGTGAAGCTTTCTTT. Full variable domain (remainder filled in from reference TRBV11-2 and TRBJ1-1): EAGVAQSPRYKIIEKRQSVAFWCNPISGHATLYWYQQILGQGPKLLIQFQNNGVVDDSQLPKDRFSAERLKGVDSTLKIQPAKLEDSAVYLCASSLSGRVGEAFFGQGTRLTVV.

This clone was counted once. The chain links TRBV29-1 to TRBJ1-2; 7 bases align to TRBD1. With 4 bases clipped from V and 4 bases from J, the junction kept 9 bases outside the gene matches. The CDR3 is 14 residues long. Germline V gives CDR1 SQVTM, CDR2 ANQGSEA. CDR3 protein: CSVVDYRGGYGYTF. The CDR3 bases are TGCAGCGTTGTAGACTACAGGGGAGGCTATGGCTACACCTTC.

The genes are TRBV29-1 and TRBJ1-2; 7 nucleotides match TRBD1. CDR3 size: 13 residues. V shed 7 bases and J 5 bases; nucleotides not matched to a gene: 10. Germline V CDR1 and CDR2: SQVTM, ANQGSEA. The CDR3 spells CSAGRDSLYGYTF. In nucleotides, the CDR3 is TGCAGCGCCGGACGGGACAGTTTATATGGCTACACCTTC.

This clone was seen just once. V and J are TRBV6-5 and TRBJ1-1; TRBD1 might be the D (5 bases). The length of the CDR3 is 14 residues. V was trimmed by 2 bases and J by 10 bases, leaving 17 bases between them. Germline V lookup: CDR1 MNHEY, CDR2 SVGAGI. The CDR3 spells CASSYTEGSGGAFF. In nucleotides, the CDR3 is TGTGCCAGCAGTTACACGGAGGGGTCGGGGGGAGCTTTCTTT.

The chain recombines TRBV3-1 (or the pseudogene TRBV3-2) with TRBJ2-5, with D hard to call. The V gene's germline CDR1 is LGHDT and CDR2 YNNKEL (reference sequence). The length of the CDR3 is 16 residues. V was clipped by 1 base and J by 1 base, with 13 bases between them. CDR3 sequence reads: CASSQGFFLSQETQYF. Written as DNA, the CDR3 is TGTGCCAGCAGCCAAGGTTTTTTTCTATCCCAAGAGACCCAGTACTTC.

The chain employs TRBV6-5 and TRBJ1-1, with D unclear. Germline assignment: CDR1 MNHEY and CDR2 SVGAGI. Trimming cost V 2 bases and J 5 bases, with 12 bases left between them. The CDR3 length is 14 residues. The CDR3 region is CASSYEQPGTEAFF. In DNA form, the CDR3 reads TGTGCCAGCAGTTACGAACAGCCGGGAACTGAAGCTTTCTTT.

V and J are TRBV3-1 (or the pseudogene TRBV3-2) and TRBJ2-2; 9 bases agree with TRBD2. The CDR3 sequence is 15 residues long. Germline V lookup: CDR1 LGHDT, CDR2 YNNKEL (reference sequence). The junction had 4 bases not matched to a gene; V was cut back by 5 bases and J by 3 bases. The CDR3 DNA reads TGTGCCAGCAGCGCTAGCGGGGATTACACCGGGGAGCTGTTTTTT. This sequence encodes CASSASGDYTGELFF.